One sample yielded the 5 T cell receptor beta chains listed below, sequenced in a study of shared clonotypes between healthy human individuals. Clones were sequenced by immunoSEQ multiplex PCR, and TCRdb holds only the in-frame ones, with some missing. This table holds 2 million to 2.5 million clones, approximately 96% found once. Specimen: naive CD4+ T cells sorted from blood. Documented subset: CD45RA+ positively selected. The receptors stem from a young man in good health.

V usage is TRBV12-5 and J usage is TRBJ1-6; D remains ambiguous. V lost 1 base and J 0 bases, leaving 19 bases between the germline ends. This CDR3 comprises 20 residues. Germline CDR1 is LGHNT and CDR2 is FRNRAP. As DNA, the CDR3 is TGTGCTAGTGGTTTGGACCCTGGGCGGGCCGGGAGCTCCTATAATTCACCCCTCCACTTT. This translates into CASGLDPGRAGSSYNSPLHF.

The chain links TRBV30 to TRBJ1-4, with 8 bases fitting TRBD1. The V gene's germline CDR1 is GTSNPN and CDR2 SVGIG (reference sequence). Losses at the gene ends were 8 bases for V and 8 bases for J; bases not matched to a gene: 10. The CDR3 runs to 13 residues. CDR3 nucleotides: TGTGCCGGAACAGGGGGTGTAGGGGAAAAACTGTTTTTT. It is translated as CAGTGGVGEKLFF. The variable domain in full, completed from reference TRBV30 and TRBJ1-4, reads SQTIHQWPATLVQPVGSPLSLECTVEGTSNPNLYWYRQAAGRGLQLLFYSVGIGQISSEVPQNLSASRPQDRQFILSSKKLLLSDSGFYLCAGTGGVGEKLFFGSGTQLSVL.

The rearrangement joins TRBV5-4 to TRBJ2-5, with D maybe TRBD1 (6 bases). Deletions cut 0 bases from V and 3 bases from J, with 9 bases between. The CDR3 covers 14 residues. Germline-derived CDR1 and CDR2 are SGHNT and YYREEE (reference sequence). The CDR3 protein is CASSLGQAEETQYF. CDR3 DNA sequence: TGTGCCAGCAGCTTGGGACAGGCCGAAGAGACCCAGTACTTC. The whole variable domain, remainder taken from reference TRBV5-4 and TRBJ2-5, is ETGVTQSPTHLIKTRGQQVTLRCSSQSGHNTVSWYQQALGQGPQFIFQYYREEENGRGNFPPRFSGLQFPNYSSELNVNALELDDSALYLCASSLGQAEETQYFGPGTRLLVL.

V and J are TRBV6-6 and TRBJ1-2; D is perhaps TRBD1 (5 bases). CDR1 MNHNY and CDR2 SVGAGI come from the germline V gene (reference sequence). The CDR3 extends over 14 amino acids. The V end lost 4 bases, the J end lost 7 bases, and 16 bases lay between the germline ends. Written as DNA, the CDR3 is TGTGCCAGCAGTTTCGGGACGGCCGCAGGTGGCTACACCTTC. Translation gives CASSFGTAAGGYTF.

V gene TRBV9 combines with J gene TRBJ2-1; no reliable D call. The CDR3 is made up of 12 amino acids. The V gene lost 0 bases and the J gene lost 10 bases, with 8 bases spanning the gap. Germline assignment: CDR1 SGDLS and CDR2 YYNGEE. The CDR3 region has the DNA TGTGCCAGCAGCGTAGTGGGCCCGGAGCAGTTCTTC. Encoded protein: CASSVVGPEQFF.